Each of the 5 T cell receptor beta chains below was sequenced from the same sample in a study of blood T cell repertoires in COVID-19. Sequencing was performed with immunoSEQ multiplex PCR; in TCRdb, only in-frame clones are kept and a portion is missing. The data contain roughly 330,000 clones, about four fifths of them singletons. Sequences were obtained from peripheral blood. Every receptor here comes from a woman aged 45-65 years with acute or convalescent COVID-19.

The rearrangement links TRBV5-6 to TRBJ2-7; the D gene is possibly TRBD1 (5 bases). Germline CDR1 is SGHDT and CDR2 is YYEEEE. The CDR3 runs to 14 residues. The V and J ends lost 0 bases and 2 bases respectively, with 9 bases between them. CDR3 sequence (DNA): TGTGCCAGCAGCTTGGTGGGGCGCCCCTACGAGCAGTACGTC. This gives the protein CASSLVGRPYEQYV.

This clone was found a few times. The chain couples TRBV25-1 to TRBJ1-2; the match to TRBD1 covers 8 bases. CDR3 length equals 11 residues. The ends lost 8 bases at V and 7 bases at J; junction bases unmatched: 3. Germline loops: CDR1 MGHDK, CDR2 SYGVNS. The DNA for the CDR3 is TGTGCCAGCGGAGGGACAGGTGGCTACACCTTC. Protein: CASGGTGGYTF.

This rearrangement joins TRBV28 to TRBJ1-2; 7 bases are shared with TRBD1. This CDR3 comprises 14 residues. V shed 5 bases and J 4 bases; nucleotides not matched to a gene: 7. Germline lookup yields CDR1 MDHEN and CDR2 SYDVKM. The CDR3 nucleotides read TGTGCCAGCAGTCCAGAGACAGGGATCTATGGCTACACCTTC. Its protein is CASSPETGIYGYTF.

The chain employs TRBV5-5 and TRBJ1-6, with TRBD1 matching over 7 bases. Germline trimming cut 5 bases from V and 0 bases from J; bases unmatched to any gene: 5. CDR1 is SGHKS, CDR2 YYEKEE, per germline (reference sequence). This CDR3 is built from 16 residues. The CDR3 nucleotides are TGTGCCAGCAGTCGACAGGGCGGCTCCTATAATTCACCCCTCCACTTT. This sequence encodes CASSRQGGSYNSPLHF. The entire variable domain, with the rest obtained from reference TRBV5-5 and TRBJ1-6, is as follows: DAGVTQSPTHLIKTRGQQVTLRCSPISGHKSVSWYQQVLGQGPQFIFQYYEKEERGRGNFPDRFSARQFPNYSSELNVNALLLGDSALYLCASSRQGGSYNSPLHFGNGTRLTVT.

The gene calls are TRBV6-4 and TRBJ1-5; D not certain. The CDR3 runs 13 residues. Between the trimmed V and J ends, which lost 6 bases and 4 bases, there was a span of 10 bases. CDR1 is MRHNA, CDR2 SNTAGT, per germline. The CDR3, as DNA: TGTGCCAGCAGCGGAGAGGGAAATCAGCCCCAGCATTTT. The encoded protein is CASSGEGNQPQHF.